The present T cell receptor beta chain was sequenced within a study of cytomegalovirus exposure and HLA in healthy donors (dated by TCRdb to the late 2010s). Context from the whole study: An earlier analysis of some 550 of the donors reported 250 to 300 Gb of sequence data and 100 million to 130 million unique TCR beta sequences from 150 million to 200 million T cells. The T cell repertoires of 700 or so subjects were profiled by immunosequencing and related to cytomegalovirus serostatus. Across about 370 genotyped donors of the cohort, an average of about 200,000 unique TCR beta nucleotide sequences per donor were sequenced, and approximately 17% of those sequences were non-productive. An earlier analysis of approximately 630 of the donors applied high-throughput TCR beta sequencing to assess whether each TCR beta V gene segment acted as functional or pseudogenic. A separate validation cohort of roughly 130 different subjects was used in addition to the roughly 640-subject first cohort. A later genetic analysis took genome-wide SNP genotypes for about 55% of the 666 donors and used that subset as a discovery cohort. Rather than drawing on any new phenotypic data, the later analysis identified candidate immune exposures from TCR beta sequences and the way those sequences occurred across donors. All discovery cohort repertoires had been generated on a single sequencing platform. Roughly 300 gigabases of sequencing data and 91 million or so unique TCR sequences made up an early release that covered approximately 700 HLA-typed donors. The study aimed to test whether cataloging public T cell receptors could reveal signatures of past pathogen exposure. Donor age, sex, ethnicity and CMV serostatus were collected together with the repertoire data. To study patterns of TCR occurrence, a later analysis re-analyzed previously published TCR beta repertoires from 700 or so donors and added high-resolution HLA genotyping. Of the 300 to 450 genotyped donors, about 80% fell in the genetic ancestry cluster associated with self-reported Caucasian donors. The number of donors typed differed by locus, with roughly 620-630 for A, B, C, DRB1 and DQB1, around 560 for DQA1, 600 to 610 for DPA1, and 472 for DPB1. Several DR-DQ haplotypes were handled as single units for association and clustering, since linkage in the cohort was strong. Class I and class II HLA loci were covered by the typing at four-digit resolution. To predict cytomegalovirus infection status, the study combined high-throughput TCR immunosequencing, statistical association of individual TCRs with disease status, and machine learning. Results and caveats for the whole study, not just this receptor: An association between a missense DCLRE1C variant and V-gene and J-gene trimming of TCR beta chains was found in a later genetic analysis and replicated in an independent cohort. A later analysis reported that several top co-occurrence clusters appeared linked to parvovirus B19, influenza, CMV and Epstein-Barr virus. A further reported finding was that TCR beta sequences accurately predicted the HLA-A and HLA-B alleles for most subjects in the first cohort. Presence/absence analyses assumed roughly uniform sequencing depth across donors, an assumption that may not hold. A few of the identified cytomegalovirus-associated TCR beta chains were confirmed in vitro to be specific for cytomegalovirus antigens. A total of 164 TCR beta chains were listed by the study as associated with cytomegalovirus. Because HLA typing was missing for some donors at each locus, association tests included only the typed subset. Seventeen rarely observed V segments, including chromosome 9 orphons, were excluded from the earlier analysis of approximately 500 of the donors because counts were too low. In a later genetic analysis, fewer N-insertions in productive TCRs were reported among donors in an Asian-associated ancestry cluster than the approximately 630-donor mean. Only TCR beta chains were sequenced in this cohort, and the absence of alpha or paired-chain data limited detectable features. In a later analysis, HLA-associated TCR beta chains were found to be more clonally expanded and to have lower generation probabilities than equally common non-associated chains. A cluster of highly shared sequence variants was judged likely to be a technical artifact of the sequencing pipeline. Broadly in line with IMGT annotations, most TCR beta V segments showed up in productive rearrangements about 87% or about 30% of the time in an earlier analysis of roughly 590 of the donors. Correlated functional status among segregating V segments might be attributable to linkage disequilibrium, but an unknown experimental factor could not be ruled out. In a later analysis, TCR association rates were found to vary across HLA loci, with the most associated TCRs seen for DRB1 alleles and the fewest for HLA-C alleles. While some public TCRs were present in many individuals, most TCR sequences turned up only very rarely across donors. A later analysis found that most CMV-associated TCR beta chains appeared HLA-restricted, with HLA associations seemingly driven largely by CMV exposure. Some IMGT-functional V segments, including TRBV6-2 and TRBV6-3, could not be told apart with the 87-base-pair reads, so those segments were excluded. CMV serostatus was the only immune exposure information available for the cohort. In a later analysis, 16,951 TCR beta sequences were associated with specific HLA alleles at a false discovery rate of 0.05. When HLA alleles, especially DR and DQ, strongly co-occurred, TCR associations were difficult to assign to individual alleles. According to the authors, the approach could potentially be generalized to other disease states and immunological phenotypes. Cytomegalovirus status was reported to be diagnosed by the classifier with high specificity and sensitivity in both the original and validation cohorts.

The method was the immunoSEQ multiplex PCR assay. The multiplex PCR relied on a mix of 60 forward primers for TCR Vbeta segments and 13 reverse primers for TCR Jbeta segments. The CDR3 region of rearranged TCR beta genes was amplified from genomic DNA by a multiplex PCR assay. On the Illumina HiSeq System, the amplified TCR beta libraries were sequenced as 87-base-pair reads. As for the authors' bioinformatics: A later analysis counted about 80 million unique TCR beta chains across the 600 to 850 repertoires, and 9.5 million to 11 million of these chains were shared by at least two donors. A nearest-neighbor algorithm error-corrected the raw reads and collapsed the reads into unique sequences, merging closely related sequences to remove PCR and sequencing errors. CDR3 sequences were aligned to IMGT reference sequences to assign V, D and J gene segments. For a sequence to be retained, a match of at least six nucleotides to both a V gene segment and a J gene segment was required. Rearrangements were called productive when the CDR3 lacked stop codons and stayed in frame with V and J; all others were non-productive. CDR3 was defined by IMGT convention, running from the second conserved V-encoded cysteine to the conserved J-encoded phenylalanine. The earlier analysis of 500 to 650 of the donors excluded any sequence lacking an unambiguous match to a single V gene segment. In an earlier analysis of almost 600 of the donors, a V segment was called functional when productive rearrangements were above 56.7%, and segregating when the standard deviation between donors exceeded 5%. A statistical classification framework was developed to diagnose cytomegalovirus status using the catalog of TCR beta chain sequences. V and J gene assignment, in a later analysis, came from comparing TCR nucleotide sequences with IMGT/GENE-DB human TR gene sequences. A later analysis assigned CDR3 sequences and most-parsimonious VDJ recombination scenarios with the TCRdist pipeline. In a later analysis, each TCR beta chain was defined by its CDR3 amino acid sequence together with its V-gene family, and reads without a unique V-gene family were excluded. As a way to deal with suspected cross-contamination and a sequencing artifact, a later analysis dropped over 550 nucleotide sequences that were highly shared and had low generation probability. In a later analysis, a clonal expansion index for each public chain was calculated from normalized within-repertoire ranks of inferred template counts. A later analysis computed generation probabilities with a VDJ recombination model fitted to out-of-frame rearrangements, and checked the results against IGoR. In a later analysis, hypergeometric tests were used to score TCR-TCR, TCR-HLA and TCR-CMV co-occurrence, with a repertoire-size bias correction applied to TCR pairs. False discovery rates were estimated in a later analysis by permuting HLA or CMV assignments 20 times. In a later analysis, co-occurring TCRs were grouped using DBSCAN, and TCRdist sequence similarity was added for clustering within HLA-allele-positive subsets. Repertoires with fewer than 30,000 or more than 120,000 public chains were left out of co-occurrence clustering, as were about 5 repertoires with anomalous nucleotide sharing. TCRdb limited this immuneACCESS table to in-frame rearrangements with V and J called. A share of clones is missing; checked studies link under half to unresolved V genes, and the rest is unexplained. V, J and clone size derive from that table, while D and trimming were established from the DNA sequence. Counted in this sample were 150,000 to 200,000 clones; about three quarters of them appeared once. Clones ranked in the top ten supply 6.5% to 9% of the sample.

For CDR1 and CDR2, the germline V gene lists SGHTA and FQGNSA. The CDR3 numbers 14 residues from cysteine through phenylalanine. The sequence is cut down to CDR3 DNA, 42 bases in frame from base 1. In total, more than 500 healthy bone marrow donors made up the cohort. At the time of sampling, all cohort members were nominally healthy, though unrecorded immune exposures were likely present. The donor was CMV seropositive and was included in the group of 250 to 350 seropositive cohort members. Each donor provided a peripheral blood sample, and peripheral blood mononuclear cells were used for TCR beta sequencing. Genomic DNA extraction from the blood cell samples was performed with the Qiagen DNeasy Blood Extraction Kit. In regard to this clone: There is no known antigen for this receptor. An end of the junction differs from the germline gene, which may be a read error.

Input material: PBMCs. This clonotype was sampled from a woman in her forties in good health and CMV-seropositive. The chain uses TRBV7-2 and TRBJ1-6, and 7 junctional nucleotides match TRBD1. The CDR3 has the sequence CASSADRANSPLHF. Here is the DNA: TGTGCCAGCAGCGCCGACAGGGCCAATTCACCTCTCCACTTT.